Sequencing of this T cell receptor beta chain was carried out in a study of identical twins. The study's findings and limits: Models predicted too little out-of-frame TCR alpha sharing in monozygotic twins. Analyses of zero insertions could be partly confounded by invariant MAIT and iNKT cells.

TCRdb analysed the 5' RACE reads with MiXCR anew, one entry per CDR3 protein. The sample holds 1,800,000 or so distinct CDR3 sequences, around a third seen once. Worth noting for this clonotype: Its antigen is undetermined.

V lost 3 bases to trimming and J lost 3 bases; unmatched junction nucleotides: 14. Germline V lookup: CDR1 LNHDA, CDR2 SQIVND (reference sequence). This CDR3 is 18 amino acids long. This sequence joins TRBV19 and TRBJ1-5; TRBD1 aligns across 7 bases. Sequenced input: cord blood. The clonotype was recovered from a newborn girl in good health. Here the CDR3 DNA reads TGTGCCAGTAGTATTGTCTTTTTGAGACAGGGTACCAATCAGCCCCAGCATTTT. This translates into CASSIVFLRQGTNQPQHF.